This T cell receptor beta chain was captured in a study of identical twins (dated by TCRdb to the mid-2010s). For context, the study as a whole: TCR alpha and beta repertoires from monozygotic twins, unrelated adults of various ages and cord blood were deep-sequenced to test whether fetal clonotypes persist. To rule out contamination, replicate twin experiments were performed at different times with different library preparation protocols.

This clonotype was counted between two and nine times. No cognate antigen has been identified for it. The sample holds no much larger clone one base away, and base qualities are not on file. Broad study findings and their caveats: Compared with coincidental sharing between unrelated individuals, out-of-frame TCR alpha sequences shared between twins had an excess of sequences with low generation probability. Abundant cord blood beta clonotypes carried fewer insertions; young adult naive repertoires showed a weaker similar trend, while memory repertoires showed none. Invariant T cells such as MAIT and iNKT could partly confound zero-insertion analyses, though diverse VJ usage argued against this for most clonotypes. The excess sharing between twins in beta out-of-frame sequences was weaker because fewer shared sequences reduced the signal-to-noise ratio. In monozygotic twins, out-of-frame TCR alpha sharing was systematically underestimated by recombination models, although the models agreed with sharing between unrelated individuals. Because the same donors could not be followed over many years, the conclusions depended on cross-sectional statistical analysis.

Only healthy Caucasian donors were included. The twin cohort consisted of three pairs of female monozygotic twins, all aged roughly 18 to 29 years. Peripheral blood mononuclear cells were the source from which RNA for the TCR libraries was isolated. The CDR3 goes from the cysteine to the phenylalanine over 16 residues. CDR3 DNA is the only sequence kept; it has 48 bases, read in frame from the first base. CDR1 is given as MNHEY and CDR2 as SVGAGI, both from the germline V gene. Trimming costs V 3 bases and J 10 bases, and their ends lie 19 bases apart. Library preparation used 5' RACE. TCRdb lists the instrument as Illumina HiSeq 2000. A universal primer binding site was introduced by template switching, and a unique molecular identifier was present in the final cDNA, enabling accurate counting of TCR cDNA molecules. Specific primers in the conserved constant-segment region were used to synthesize first-strand cDNA for the TCR alpha and beta chains. To control for contamination, every cDNA library carried two barcodes: a SMART-Mk sample barcode plus Illumina barcodes. TruSeq adapter sequences, together with Illumina sample barcodes, were added in two successive PCR steps. The Illumina HiSeq platform was used with custom primers to sequence TCR alpha and beta cDNA libraries. On the authors' methods: Raw reads were processed with MiGEC to extract unique molecular identifiers, and MiXCR was used to determine CDR3 positions. For each individual, recombination models were inferred using an EM algorithm with the repgenHMM and IGoR tools. The analysis of shared clonotypes was done with the tcR package in R, with sharing normalized by the product of cloneset sizes. To study raw recombination without the effects of thymic and clonal selection, out-of-frame nonproductive sequences were analyzed. TCRdb reworked the public reads: Q25 trimming with fastp, MiXCR clone assembly, productive beta chains retained. Each entry is one CDR3 protein sequence, shown with its most common DNA and genes. The V and J calls were determined by TCRdb, not by the authors. The sample table holds hundreds of thousands of distinct CDR3 sequences, of which 10% to 15% were seen once. The ten biggest clones cover 1.5% to 2% of the sample.

These data are also associated with another study on yellow fever vaccine responses in identical twins. The second source states: The T cell response to vaccination in identical twins was reported by the authors to appear partly convergent and partly personalized. The study precisely tracked vaccine-responding T cell clones in identical twins.

The sequence derives from a woman aged 18-29 years in good health. The rearranged chain carries TRBV6-5 and TRBJ1-6, and possibly TRBD1, on 5 matching bases. Sequencing input: PBMCs. The nucleotide sequence reads TGTGCCAGCAGTTATTCGGGCACAGGAGAGGGGTCACCCCTCCACTTT. This translates into CASSYSGTGEGSPLHF.